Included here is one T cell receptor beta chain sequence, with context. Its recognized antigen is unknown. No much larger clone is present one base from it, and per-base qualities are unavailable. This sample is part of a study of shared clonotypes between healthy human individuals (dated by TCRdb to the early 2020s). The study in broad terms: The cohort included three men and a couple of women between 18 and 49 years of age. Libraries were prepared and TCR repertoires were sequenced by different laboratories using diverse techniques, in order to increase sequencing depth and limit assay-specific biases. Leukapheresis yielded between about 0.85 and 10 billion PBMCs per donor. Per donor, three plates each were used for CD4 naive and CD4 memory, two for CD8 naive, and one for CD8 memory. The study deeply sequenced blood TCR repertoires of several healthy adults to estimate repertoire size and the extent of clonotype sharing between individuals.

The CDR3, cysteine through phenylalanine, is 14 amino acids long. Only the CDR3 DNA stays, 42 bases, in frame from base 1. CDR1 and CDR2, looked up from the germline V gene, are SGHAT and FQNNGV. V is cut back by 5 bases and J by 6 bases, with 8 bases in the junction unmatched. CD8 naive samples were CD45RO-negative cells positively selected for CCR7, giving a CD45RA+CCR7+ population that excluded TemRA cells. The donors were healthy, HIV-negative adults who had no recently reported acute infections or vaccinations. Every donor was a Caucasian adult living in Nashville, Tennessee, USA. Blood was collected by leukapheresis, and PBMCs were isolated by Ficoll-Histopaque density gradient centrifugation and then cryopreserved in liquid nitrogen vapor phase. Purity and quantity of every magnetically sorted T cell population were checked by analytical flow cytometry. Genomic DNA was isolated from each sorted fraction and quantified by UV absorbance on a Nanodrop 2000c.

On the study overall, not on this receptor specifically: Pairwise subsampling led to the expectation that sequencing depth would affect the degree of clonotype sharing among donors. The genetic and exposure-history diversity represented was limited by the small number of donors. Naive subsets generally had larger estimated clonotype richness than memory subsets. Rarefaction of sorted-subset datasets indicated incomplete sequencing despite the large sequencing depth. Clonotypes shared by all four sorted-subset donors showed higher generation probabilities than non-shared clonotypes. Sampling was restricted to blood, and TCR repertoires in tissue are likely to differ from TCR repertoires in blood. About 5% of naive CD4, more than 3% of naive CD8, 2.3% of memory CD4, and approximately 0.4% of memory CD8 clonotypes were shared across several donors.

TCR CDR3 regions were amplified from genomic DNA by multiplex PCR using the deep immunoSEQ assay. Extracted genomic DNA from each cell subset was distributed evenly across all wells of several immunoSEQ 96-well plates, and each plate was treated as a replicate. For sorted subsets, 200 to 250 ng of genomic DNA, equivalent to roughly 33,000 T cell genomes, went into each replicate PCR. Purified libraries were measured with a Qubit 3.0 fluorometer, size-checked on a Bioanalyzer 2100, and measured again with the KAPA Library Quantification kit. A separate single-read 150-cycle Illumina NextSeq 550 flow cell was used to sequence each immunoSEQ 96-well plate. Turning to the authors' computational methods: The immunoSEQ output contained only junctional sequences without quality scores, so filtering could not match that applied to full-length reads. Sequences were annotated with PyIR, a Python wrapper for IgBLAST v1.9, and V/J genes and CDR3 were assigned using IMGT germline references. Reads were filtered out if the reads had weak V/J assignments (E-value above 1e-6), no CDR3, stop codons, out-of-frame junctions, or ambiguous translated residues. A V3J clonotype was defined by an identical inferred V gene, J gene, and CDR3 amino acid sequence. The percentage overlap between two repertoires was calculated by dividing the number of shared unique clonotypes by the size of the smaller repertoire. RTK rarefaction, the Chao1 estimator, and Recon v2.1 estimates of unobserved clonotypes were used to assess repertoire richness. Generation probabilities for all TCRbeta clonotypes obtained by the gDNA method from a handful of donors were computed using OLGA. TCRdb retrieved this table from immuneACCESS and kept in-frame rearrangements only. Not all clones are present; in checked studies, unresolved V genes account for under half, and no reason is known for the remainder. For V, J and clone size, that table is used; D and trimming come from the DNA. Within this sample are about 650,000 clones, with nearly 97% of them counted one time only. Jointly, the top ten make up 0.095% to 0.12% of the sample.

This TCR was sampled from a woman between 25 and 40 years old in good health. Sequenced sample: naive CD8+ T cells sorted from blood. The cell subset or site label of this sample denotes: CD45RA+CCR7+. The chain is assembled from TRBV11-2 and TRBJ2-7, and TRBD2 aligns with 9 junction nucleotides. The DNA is TGTGCCAGCAGCGAGGTCCTAGCGGGATTCGAGCAGTACTTC. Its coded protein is CASSEVLAGFEQYF.